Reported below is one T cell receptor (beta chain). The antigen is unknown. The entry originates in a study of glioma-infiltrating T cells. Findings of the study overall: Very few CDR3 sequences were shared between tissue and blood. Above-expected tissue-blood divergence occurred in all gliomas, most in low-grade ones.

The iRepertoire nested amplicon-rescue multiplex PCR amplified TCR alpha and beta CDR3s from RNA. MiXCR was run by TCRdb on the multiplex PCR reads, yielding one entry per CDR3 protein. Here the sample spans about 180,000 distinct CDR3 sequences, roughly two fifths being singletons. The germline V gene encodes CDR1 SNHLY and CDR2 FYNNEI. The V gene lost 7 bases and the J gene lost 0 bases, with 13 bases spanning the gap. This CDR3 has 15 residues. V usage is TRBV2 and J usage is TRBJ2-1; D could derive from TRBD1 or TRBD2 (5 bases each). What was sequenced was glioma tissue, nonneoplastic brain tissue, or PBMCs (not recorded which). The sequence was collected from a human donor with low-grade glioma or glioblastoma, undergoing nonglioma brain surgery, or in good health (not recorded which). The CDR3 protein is CASNGGESSYNEQFF. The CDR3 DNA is TGTGCCAGCAATGGGGGAGAAAGCTCCTACAATGAGCAGTTCTTC.